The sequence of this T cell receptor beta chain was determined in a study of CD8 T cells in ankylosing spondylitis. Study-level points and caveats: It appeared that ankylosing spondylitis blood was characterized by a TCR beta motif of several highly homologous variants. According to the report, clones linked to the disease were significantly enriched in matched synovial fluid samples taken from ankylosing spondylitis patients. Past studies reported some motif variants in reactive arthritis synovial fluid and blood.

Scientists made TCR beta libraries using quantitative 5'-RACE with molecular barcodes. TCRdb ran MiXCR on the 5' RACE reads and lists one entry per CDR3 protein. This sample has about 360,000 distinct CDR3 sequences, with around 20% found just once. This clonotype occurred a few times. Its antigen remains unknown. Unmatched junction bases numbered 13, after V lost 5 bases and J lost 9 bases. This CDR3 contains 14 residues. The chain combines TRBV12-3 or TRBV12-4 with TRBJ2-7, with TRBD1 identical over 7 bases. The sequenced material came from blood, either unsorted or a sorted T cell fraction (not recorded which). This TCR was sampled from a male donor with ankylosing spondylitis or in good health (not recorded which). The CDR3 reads CASSQSTGWGRQYF. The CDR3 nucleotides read TGTGCCAGCAGTCAGTCGACAGGGTGGGGGAGGCAGTACTTC.